These 8 T cell receptor beta chains originate from one sample sequenced in a study of metastatic and nonmetastatic thyroid tumors. All patients were treatment-naive before thyroid surgery. MiXCR was used by TCRdb to re-call the PCR reads. The sample includes about 92,000 clones, around 14% of them seen just once. Material: blood. The origin of the receptors is a female donor with papillary thyroid cancer or a benign thyroid nodule (not recorded which). Some clones in this sample may be carry-over from other donors' samples.

Comments on this clone: With a much larger clone just one base away, this may be a read error. The chain combines TRBV28 with TRBJ2-7, with D tentatively TRBD1 (5 bases). CDR1 and CDR2 (germline): MDHEN, SYDVKM. V was shortened by 6 bases and J by 5 bases, with 20 bases between the two germline ends. This CDR3 is built from 15 residues. The chain's CDR3 is CASSFFGASRDEQYF. The CDR3 DNA reads TGTGCCAGCAGCTTTTTTGGCGCATCCAGGGACGAGCAGTACTTC.

This clone was picked up many times. This chain links TRBV2 with TRBJ1-6; 10 bases fit TRBD1. Germline assignment: CDR1 SNHLY and CDR2 FYNNEI. With V trimmed by 6 bases and J by 8 bases, 10 bases remained unmatched. The CDR3 contains 16 residues. The CDR3 protein is CASSLPGTGADSPLHF. The CDR3 DNA sequence: TGTGCCAGCAGCCTTCCCGGGACAGGGGCTGATTCACCCCTCCACTTT.

In this sample, this clone turned up many times. This chain uses TRBV6-1 with TRBJ2-5, with 7 bases matching TRBD2. Germline values: CDR1 MNHNS, CDR2 SASEGT. The length of the CDR3 is 13 residues. Trimming took 6 bases from V and 7 from J; bases not matched to a gene: 8. CDR3 sequence (DNA): TGTGCCAGCAGCCGGGGGGACCCCGGGACCCAGTACTTC. It codes for CASSRGDPGTQYF.

This clone occurred many times. This rearrangement joins TRBV6-1 to TRBJ2-1; 13 bases line up with TRBD2. V lost 5 bases to trimming and J lost 6 bases; unmatched junction nucleotides: 4. In germline, CDR1 is MNHNS, CDR2 SASEGT. This CDR3 contains 15 residues. Here the CDR3 reads CASSSLAGGVNEQFF. The CDR3 bases are TGTGCCAGCAGTTCACTAGCGGGGGGGGTCAATGAGCAGTTCTTC.

The sample holds many counts of this clone. V is TRBV6-1 and J is TRBJ2-3, with D perhaps matching TRBD1 or TRBD2 (5 bases each). CDR1 and CDR2 (germline): MNHNS, SASEGT. Trimming stripped 6 bases from V and 1 base from J, with 11 bases between. The CDR3 has 14 residues. The CDR3 sequence is CASRQLGGTDTQYF. CDR3 DNA sequence: TGTGCCAGCAGGCAACTAGGGGGCACAGATACGCAGTATTTT.

This clone has a count of ten or more. The chain employs TRBV4-2 and TRBJ1-1; a weak D match, TRBD1 (6 bases). Per germline, CDR1 LGHNA and CDR2 YNFKEQ. This CDR3 comprises 15 residues. V lost 1 base, J lost 5 bases, and 14 bases lay in between. This CDR3 is CASSQVGGGGTEAFF. The CDR3 DNA reads TGTGCCAGCAGCCAAGTTGGAGGGGGAGGGACTGAAGCTTTCTTT.

This clone has at least ten counts. V usage is TRBV6-2 or TRBV6-3 and J usage is TRBJ1-5; TRBD1 matches 12 bases. This CDR3 has 16 amino acids. V trimming: 6 bases; J trimming: 5 bases; junction bases outside the gene matches: 8. Germline V gene data show CDR1 as MNHEY and CDR2 as SVGEGT. CDR3 DNA: TGTGCCAGCAGGCTCCCGGGACAGGGGGCGTATCAGCCCCAGCATTTT. This gives the protein CASRLPGQGAYQPQHF.

There are many counts of this clone. The rearrangement joins TRBV9 to TRBJ1-2, with TRBD1 matching over 7 bases. V gave up 3 bases and J gave up 9 bases; unmatched junction bases: 5. Germline V gene data show CDR1 as SGDLS and CDR2 as YYNGEE. CDR3 length equals 12 residues. The CDR3 loop reads CASSGTGPSYTF. The CDR3 DNA follows: TGTGCCAGCAGCGGGACAGGACCCAGCTACACCTTC.